The 28 T cell receptor beta chains listed next were all sequenced from one sample in a study of blood T cell repertoires in COVID-19. Libraries were prepared by immunoSEQ multiplex PCR; TCRdb keeps only in-frame clonotypes and omits some of them. The sample shows 90,000 or so clones, about 90% of them seen only once. Sequencing was performed on peripheral blood. The source of these receptors is a man between 18 and 35 years old with COVID-19, enrolled during active disease.

This sequence joins TRBV29-1 and TRBJ2-1; 12 bases align to TRBD2. Germline CDR1 reads SQVTM; CDR2 reads ANQGSEA. The CDR3 totals 15 residues. Trimming at V came to 7 bases and at J to 6 bases, leaving 10 bases not matched to a gene. In nucleotides, the CDR3 is TGCAGCGCCCTTGGGCCTAGCGGGAGGGCCAATGAGCAGTTCTTC. Translating it yields CSALGPSGRANEQFF.

The rearrangement links TRBV28 to TRBJ2-7, with 7 bases fitting TRBD2. There are 15 residues in the CDR3. Germline CDR1 MDHEN, CDR2 SYDVKM. V lost 6 bases, J lost 3 bases, and 11 bases stayed unmatched. CDR3 in amino acids: CASSYSTSRYYEQYF. The CDR3 DNA sequence: TGTGCCAGCAGCTACTCGACTAGCCGATACTACGAGCAGTACTTC.

The gene calls are TRBV11-2 and TRBJ1-2; D possibly corresponds to TRBD1 (5 bases). Looked up from germline, CDR1 is SGHAT and CDR2 is FQNNGV. Trimming took off 5 bases at V and 4 bases at J, with 17 bases between the two ends. This CDR3 has 15 residues. In DNA, the CDR3 is TGTGCCAGCAGCCCCGCCCAGGGTCCCCTCTATGGCTACACCTTC. Its protein product is CASSPAQGPLYGYTF.

The chain has TRBV7-8 and TRBJ2-2, with 11 bases aligning to TRBD2. The CDR3 spans 17 residues. The trim removed 7 bases at V and 6 bases at J, leaving 13 bases unmatched. Germline V gives CDR1 SGHVS, CDR2 FQNEAQ. The CDR3 DNA is TGTGCCAGCAAAGCTGTAATAGCGGGAGGGTCGCCCGGGGAGCTGTTTTTT. It is translated as CASKAVIAGGSPGELFF.

This clone has just one count. V gene TRBV9 combines with J gene TRBJ2-1, with a tentative D call TRBD2 (7 bases). The CDR3 length is 16 residues. V was shortened by 3 bases and J by 7 bases, with 20 bases between the two germline ends. CDR1 is SGDLS, CDR2 YYNGEE, per germline. CDR3: CASSARGRGANNEQFF. The CDR3 bases are TGTGCCAGCAGCGCCCGAGGTCGGGGGGCGAATAATGAGCAGTTCTTC.

This clone appeared once. This chain connects TRBV18 to TRBJ2-3, with D perhaps matching TRBD1 (6 bases). The CDR3 loop spans 16 amino acids. The V and J ends lost 3 bases and 0 bases respectively, with 13 bases between them. Per the germline V gene, CDR1 is KGHSH and CDR2 is LQKENI. The CDR3 is CASSPQGSFSTDTQYF. In DNA form, the CDR3 reads TGTGCCAGCTCACCTCAGGGGTCCTTCAGCACAGATACGCAGTATTTT.

The chain employs TRBV4-1 and TRBJ2-7, with 9 bases matching TRBD1. This CDR3 is built from 15 residues. Trimming at V came to 4 bases and at J to 1 base, leaving 5 bases not matched to a gene. Germline loops: CDR1 MGHRA, CDR2 YSYEKL. CDR3 nucleotides: TGCGCCAGCAGCCTTCGACAGGGGGTTTCCTACGAGCAGTACTTC. This sequence encodes CASSLRQGVSYEQYF.

The rearrangement uses TRBV3-1 (or the pseudogene TRBV3-2) and TRBJ2-3, with 12 bases aligning to TRBD2. The germline gives CDR1 LGHDT, CDR2 YNNKEL (reference sequence). The CDR3 is 18 amino acids. V was clipped by 0 bases and J by 5 bases; unmatched bases: 9. DNA of the CDR3: TGTGCCAGCAGCCAAGATCTGGCTAGCGGGAGGGGGGGAGATACGCAGTATTTT. This sequence encodes CASSQDLASGRGGDTQYF.

CDR3 protein: CASSRQDYEQYF. CDR3 sequence (DNA): TGTGCCAGCAGTCGACAAGACTACGAGCAGTACTTC. This rearrangement joins TRBV2 to TRBJ2-7, with unresolved D. V lost 5 bases and J lost 3, with 8 bases in between. Germline V gene lookup returns CDR1 SNHLY and CDR2 FYNNEI. CDR3 length equals 12 residues.

The chain recombines TRBV27 with TRBJ1-5, with a possible D match to TRBD1 (5 bases). Germline-derived CDR1 and CDR2 are MNHEY and SMNVEV (reference sequence). The V and J ends lost 5 bases and 0 bases respectively, with 14 bases between them. This CDR3 has 16 amino acids. The CDR3 spells CASSLRGLNSNQPQHF. As DNA, the CDR3 is TGTGCCAGCAGTCTCCGGGGACTGAATAGCAATCAGCCCCAGCATTTT.

The chain joins TRBV27 to TRBJ1-2; 7 bases map to TRBD1. From germline, CDR1 is MNHEY and CDR2 SMNVEV (reference sequence). V was clipped by 5 bases and J by 6 bases; unmatched bases: 3. This CDR3 region has 12 residues. The CDR3 DNA is TGTGCCAGCAGTGCGACAGGGCATGGCTACACCTTC. It specifies CASSATGHGYTF.

The rearrangement joins TRBV28 to TRBJ2-5, with 14 nucleotides matching TRBD2. In germline, CDR1 is MDHEN, CDR2 SYDVKM. CDR3 length: 18 amino acids. Trimming at V came to 1 base and at J to 3 bases, leaving 7 bases not matched to a gene. CDR3 in amino acids: CASSLFGTSGRRKETQYF. The CDR3 DNA reads as TGTGCCAGCAGTTTATTCGGGACTAGCGGGAGAAGGAAAGAGACCCAGTACTTC.

The chain carries TRBV27 and TRBJ2-7; D might be TRBD2 (6 bases). From germline, CDR1 is MNHEY and CDR2 SMNVEV (reference sequence). This CDR3 contains 15 residues. The V end was cut by 4 bases, the J end by 2 bases, with 15 bases between. The chain's CDR3 is CASSWGSGGTYEQYF. The CDR3 DNA follows: TGTGCCAGCAGTTGGGGTAGCGGAGGAACCTACGAGCAGTACTTC.

J is TRBJ1-4 and V is TRBV7-8; weak D call: TRBD1 (5 bases). V was trimmed by 2 bases and J by 8 bases, leaving 18 bases between them. Looked up from germline, CDR1 is SGHVS and CDR2 is FQNEAQ. The CDR3 length is 16 residues. The CDR3 loop is CASSLRTPIGKEKLFF. The CDR3 bases are TGTGCCAGCAGCTTACGGACACCCATCGGCAAAGAAAAACTGTTTTTT.

The genes are TRBV6-2 or TRBV6-3 and TRBJ2-1; perhaps TRBD1 as D (7 bases). The CDR3 extends over 15 amino acids. V lost 0 bases to trimming and J lost 4 bases, with 10 bases between them. Per germline, CDR1 MNHEY and CDR2 SVGEGT. The CDR3 loop reads CASSYSQGGYNEQFF. The CDR3 DNA is TGTGCCAGCAGTTACTCCCAGGGGGGTTACAATGAGCAGTTCTTC.

This chain links TRBV4-3 with TRBJ2-1, with TRBD2 matching 11 bases. The CDR3 extends over 22 amino acids. Germline V gene lookup returns CDR1 LGHNA and CDR2 YSLEER. V lost 1 base to trimming and J lost 0 bases; unmatched junction nucleotides: 17. Written as DNA, the CDR3 is TGCGCCAGCAGCCAAGGGTCATGGGGATTAGCGGGAGGGCAGAGCTCCTACAATGAGCAGTTCTTC. Translation gives CASSQGSWGLAGGQSSYNEQFF.

As to this clone: No conserved phenylalanine or tryptophan is present at the end of the CDR3, so a read error is the likely explanation. No DNA is shown, since the ends of the CDR3 on it are uncertain; the CDR3 is the one TCRdb lists. The genes are TRBV21-1 and TRBJ2-7; the DNA was not compared with TRBD1, the D call given in the table. TRBV21-1 is tagged as a pseudogene. Including both end residues, the CDR3 is 9 amino acids long. CDR3 sequence reads: CASSKEGTA.

CDR3 coding DNA: TGTGCCAGCAGTTATCACCCCCAGGGGTACACTGAAGCTTTCTTT. Translated: CASSYHPQGYTEAFF. V is TRBV6-5 and J is TRBJ1-1; possibly TRBD1 for D (6 bases). CDR3 length: 15 amino acids. V lost 3 bases and J 3 bases, leaving 14 bases between the germline ends. Germline V CDR1 and CDR2: MNHEY, SVGAGI.

V is TRBV19 and J is TRBJ2-7, with TRBD2 matching 9 bases. Trimming removed 4 bases from V and 6 bases from J; junction bases left unmatched: 10. This CDR3 region has 15 residues. Germline CDR1 LNHDA, CDR2 SQIVND (reference sequence). CDR3 coding DNA: TGTGCCAGTAGTACAATAGCGGGAGCTTTTAGCGAGCAGTACTTC. As protein: CASSTIAGAFSEQYF. Full variable domain (outside the CDR3, taken from reference TRBV19 and TRBJ2-7): DGGITQSPKYLFRKEGQNVTLSCEQNLNHDAMYWYRQDPGQGLRLIYYSQIVNDFQKGDIAEGYSVSREKKESFPLTVTSAQKNPTAFYLCASSTIAGAFSEQYFGPGTRLTVT.

The chain employs TRBV28 and TRBJ2-7; 10 bases map to TRBD1. The CDR3 length is 15 residues. CDR1 and CDR2 (germline): MDHEN, SYDVKM. V was pared by 6 bases and J by 4 bases, with 9 bases of the junction left unmatched. CDR3 sequence reads: CASRSRQGARYEQYF. The CDR3 DNA follows: TGTGCCAGCAGATCCAGACAGGGGGCGAGGTACGAGCAGTACTTC. Full variable domain (missing parts from reference TRBV28 and TRBJ2-7): DVKVTQSSRYLVKRTGEKVFLECVQDMDHENMFWYRQDPGLGLRLIYFSYDVKMKEKGDIPEGYSVSREKKERFSLILESASTNQTSMYLCASRSRQGARYEQYFGPGTRLTVT.

The V gene is TRBV10-1, the J gene TRBJ1-6; tentative D call: TRBD1 (5 bases). There are 17 residues in the CDR3. Germline CDR1 reads WNHNN; CDR2 reads SYGVQD (reference sequence). V dropped 7 bases and J dropped 0 bases, with 16 bases sitting between them. The CDR3 DNA sequence: TGCGCCAGCAACGATGACAGACGGAGCTCCTATAATTCACCCCTCCACTTT. Its translation: CASNDDRRSSYNSPLHF.

CDR3 loop: CASSLLGGSGNTIYF. DNA for the CDR3: TGTGCCAGCAGTTTATTGGGGGGTTCTGGAAACACCATATATTTT. V is TRBV28 and J is TRBJ1-3; possible D gene TRBD1, 5 bases. Germline V lookup: CDR1 MDHEN, CDR2 SYDVKM. V was cut by 1 base and J by 1 base, with 8 bases left in between. The CDR3 spans 15 residues.

The chain links TRBV27 to TRBJ2-5; maybe TRBD1 (6 bases). V dropped 7 bases and J dropped 3 bases, with 18 bases sitting between them. The germline gives CDR1 MNHEY, CDR2 SMNVEV (reference sequence). The CDR3 contains 15 residues. CDR3 nucleotides: TGTGCCAGCATCCCTAGGGCAGGGGAAGAAGAGACCCAGTACTTC. Translated, it gives CASIPRAGEEETQYF.

The chain combines TRBV7-2 with TRBJ2-4, with a weak D call TRBD2 (6 bases). Germline lookup yields CDR1 SGHTA and CDR2 FQGNSA. V lost 5 bases and J lost 4, with 15 bases in between. The CDR3 runs 15 residues. CDR3 nucleotides: TGTGCCAGCAGCCCCGCGGGGTGGGGTAAAAACATTCAGTACTTC. Translated: CASSPAGWGKNIQYF.

V and J are TRBV11-2 and TRBJ2-1, with 10 bases lining up with TRBD2. Germline CDR1 is SGHAT and CDR2 is FQNNGV. The CDR3 sequence is 17 residues long. J lost 3 bases, V lost 5 bases, and 10 bases had no gene match. The CDR3 reads CASSPALAGGLYNEQFF. The CDR3 nucleotides read TGTGCCAGCAGCCCCGCCTTAGCGGGAGGTCTCTACAATGAGCAGTTCTTC.

The chain recombines TRBV30 with TRBJ2-3, with 8 bases that match TRBD2. The germline gives CDR1 GTSNPN, CDR2 SVGIG (reference sequence). With 3 bases clipped from V and 2 bases from J, the junction kept 4 bases outside the gene matches. There are 14 residues in the CDR3. CDR3 loop: CAWRGLGITDTQYF. The CDR3, as DNA: TGTGCCTGGAGGGGACTAGGCATCACAGATACGCAGTATTTT.

This clone has just one count. This chain connects TRBV27 to TRBJ1-6; D is uncertain. Germline CDR1 and CDR2: MNHEY and SMNVEV (reference sequence). Trimming shortened V by 3 bases and J by 7 bases, and 4 bases separated the two germline ends. The length of the CDR3 is 12 residues. The CDR3 is CASSFPNSPLHF. As DNA, the CDR3 is TGTGCCAGCAGTTTCCCAAATTCACCCCTCCACTTT.

The chain carries TRBV5-8 and TRBJ2-7, with 8 nucleotides matching TRBD1. V lost 2 bases, J lost 7 bases, and 8 bases stayed unmatched. In germline, CDR1 is SGHTS, CDR2 YDEGEE. The CDR3 length is 14 residues. The CDR3 spells CASSFGTGLGEQYF. In DNA, the CDR3 is TGTGCCAGCAGCTTCGGGACAGGACTGGGAGAGCAGTACTTC. Full variable domain (remainder filled in from reference TRBV5-8 and TRBJ2-7): EAGVTQSPTHLIKTRGQQATLRCSPISGHTSVYWYQQALGLGLQFLLWYDEGEERNRGNFPPRFSGRQFPNYSSELNVNALELEDSALYLCASSFGTGLGEQYFGPGTRLTVT.